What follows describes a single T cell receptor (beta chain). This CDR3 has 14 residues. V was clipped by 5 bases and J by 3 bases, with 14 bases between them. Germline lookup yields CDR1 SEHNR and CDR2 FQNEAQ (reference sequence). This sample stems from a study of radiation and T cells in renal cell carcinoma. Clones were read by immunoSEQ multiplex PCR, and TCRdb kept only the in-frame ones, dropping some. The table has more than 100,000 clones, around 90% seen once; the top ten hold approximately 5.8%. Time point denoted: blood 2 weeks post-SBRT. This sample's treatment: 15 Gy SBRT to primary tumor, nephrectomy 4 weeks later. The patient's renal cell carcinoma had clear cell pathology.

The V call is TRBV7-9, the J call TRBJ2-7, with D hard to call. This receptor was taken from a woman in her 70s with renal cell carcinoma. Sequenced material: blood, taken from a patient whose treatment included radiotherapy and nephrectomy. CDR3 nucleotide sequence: TGTGCCAGCAGCCCAGAGACGGACGGCTACGAGCAGTACTTC. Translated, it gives CASSPETDGYEQYF.